A single sample gave rise to the 21 T cell receptor beta chains below, sequenced in a study of CD8 T cells in ankylosing spondylitis. Notes on the study in general: Seemingly distinctive of ankylosing spondylitis blood was a TCR beta motif formed by eight highly homologous variants.

TCRdb re-analysed the 5' RACE reads in MiXCR, keeping a single row per CDR3 protein. The sample shows under 950,000 distinct CDR3 sequences, roughly 19% of them seen only once. These receptors are not linked to any known antigen. Sequences were obtained from blood, either unsorted or a sorted T cell fraction (not recorded which). These TCRs come from a male donor with ankylosing spondylitis.

This clonotype has only one observation. The chain combines TRBV6-1 with TRBJ2-7; perhaps TRBD2 as D (5 bases). This CDR3 comprises 15 residues. Germline lookup yields CDR1 MNHNS and CDR2 SASEGT. V was pared by 4 bases and J by 7 bases, with 20 bases between. CDR3 sequence: CASSGALDFLREQYF. DNA of the CDR3: TGTGCCAGCAGTGGGGCTTTGGACTTCCTCCGGGAGCAGTACTTC.

This clonotype was picked up a small number of times. The V gene is TRBV4-2, the J gene TRBJ2-5, with TRBD2 matching over 11 bases. V lost 2 bases, J lost 4 bases, and 3 bases stayed unmatched. The germline CDR1 and CDR2 sequences are LGHNA and YNFKEQ. The CDR3 has 15 amino acids. CDR3 amino acids: CASSQLAGGSETQYF. In nucleotides, the CDR3 is TGTGCCAGCAGCCAACTAGCGGGGGGTTCAGAGACCCAGTACTTC.

This clonotype has more than one count but fewer than ten. V and J are TRBV20-1 and TRBJ2-3, with 7 bases aligning to TRBD2. After removal of 8 bases from V and 7 bases from J, the junction contained 12 bases not matched to a gene. The CDR3 contains 13 residues. The germline gives CDR1 DFQATT, CDR2 SNEGSKA (reference sequence). The CDR3, as DNA: TGCAGTCAGCGGGGTTCTGGATCCTATACGCAGTATTTT. Translated, it gives CSQRGSGSYTQYF.

There are a few counts of this clonotype. This chain joins TRBV25-1 and TRBJ2-5; 11 positions agree with TRBD1. The germline V gene encodes CDR1 MGHDK and CDR2 SYGVNS. Trimming removed 0 bases from V and 7 bases from J; junction bases left unmatched: 7. The CDR3 runs to 16 residues. The CDR3 DNA sequence: TGTGCCAGCAGTGAATATAGCATGGGGACAGGGGGGACCCAGTACTTC. This translates into CASSEYSMGTGGTQYF.

In this sample, this clonotype turned up a few times. V gene TRBV29-1 combines with J gene TRBJ2-3, with D unresolved. CDR1 and CDR2 from the germline V gene are SQVTM and ANQGSEA. This CDR3 region has 13 residues. CDR3 sequence (DNA): TGCGGATTGTACGTGGAAAGAGTAGATACGCAGTATTTT. The encoded protein is CGLYVERVDTQYF.

This clonotype showed up just a few times. The genes are TRBV7-9 and TRBJ2-7; D is perhaps TRBD1 (8 bases). CDR3 size: 14 residues. The germline V gene encodes CDR1 SEHNR and CDR2 FQNEAQ (reference sequence). The V end lost 5 bases, the J end lost 4 bases, and 15 bases lay between the germline ends. CDR3 protein: CASSPTGGGYEQYF. The CDR3 coding sequence is TGTGCCAGCAGCCCTACAGGGGGAGGGTACGAGCAGTACTTC.

This clonotype was observed a few times. The rearrangement uses TRBV6-5 and TRBJ2-5, with D unresolved. Germline V gives CDR1 MNHEY, CDR2 SVGAGI. Trimming left V 0 bases short and J 2 bases short, with 13 bases between. The CDR3 runs to 16 residues. The chain's CDR3 is CASSYSPVELQETQYF. Here the CDR3 DNA reads TGTGCCAGCAGTTACTCGCCCGTAGAGCTACAAGAGACCCAGTACTTC.

This clonotype was seen at least ten times. This sequence joins TRBV20-1 and TRBJ2-1; TRBD2 matches 8 bases. Germline V lookup: CDR1 DFQATT, CDR2 SNEGSKA (reference sequence). CDR3 length equals 14 residues. CDR3: CGSGRPSGYNEQFF. CDR3 DNA: TGCGGAAGCGGAAGGCCTAGCGGGTACAATGAGCAGTTCTTC.

The rearrangement uses TRBV20-1 and TRBJ1-2; D ambiguous. Germline values: CDR1 DFQATT, CDR2 SNEGSKA (reference sequence). This CDR3 spans 10 amino acids. With 1 base removed from V and 7 bases from J, the gap between germline ends came to 4 bases. The CDR3 region is CSARGVGYTF. Written as DNA, the CDR3 is TGCAGTGCTAGAGGGGTTGGCTACACCTTC.

The chain carries TRBV29-1 and TRBJ2-5; 15 bases are shared with TRBD2. The germline CDR1 and CDR2 sequences are SQVTM and ANQGSEA. The CDR3 is 16 amino acids. V lost 1 base and J lost 5; bases outside the gene matches: 5. For the CDR3, the DNA is TGCAGCGTTGAAGGGACTAGCGGGGGGGAGGGCGAGACCCAGTACTTC. Its translation is CSVEGTSGGEGETQYF.

In this sample, this clonotype turned up a few times. V and J are TRBV20-1 and TRBJ2-7, with 9 bases matching TRBD1. V shed 4 bases, J shed 5 bases, and the junction held 9 bases outside the gene matches. The germline V gene has CDR1 DFQATT and CDR2 SNEGSKA (reference sequence). This CDR3 spans 14 amino acids. The CDR3 bases are TGCAGTGCTATATACCCGGGACAGGGTAACGAGCAGTACTTC. Translation: CSAIYPGQGNEQYF.

This clonotype was counted between two and nine times. The rearrangement links TRBV4-3 to TRBJ1-1; D gene uncertain. Germline V lookup: CDR1 LGHNA, CDR2 YSLEER. Trimming shortened V by 1 base and J by 5 bases, and 11 bases separated the two germline ends. The CDR3 spans 14 residues. CDR3 bases: TGCGCCAGCAGCCAAGTAGTCTGGGGTACTGAAGCTTTCTTT. This translates into CASSQVVWGTEAFF.

This clonotype has only a few counts. The genes are TRBV29-1 and TRBJ1-3; no clear D. The germline V and J ends were trimmed by 8 bases and 0 bases, with 8 bases remaining between them. This CDR3 is 12 amino acids long. Germline values: CDR1 SQVTM, CDR2 ANQGSEA. Here the CDR3 reads CSSLGSGNTIYF. CDR3 nucleotides: TGCAGCTCCCTGGGCTCTGGAAACACCATATATTTT.

This clonotype occurred a few times. The V and J genes are TRBV5-1 and TRBJ1-1; possible D gene TRBD1, 5 bases. V was shortened by 0 bases and J by 4 bases, with 13 bases between the two germline ends. The CDR3 totals 15 residues. Germline loops: CDR1 SGHRS, CDR2 YFSETQ. The CDR3 nucleotides read TGCGCCAGCAGCTTGGGGACTGGGGGTGGCACTGAAGCTTTCTTT. This gives the protein CASSLGTGGGTEAFF.

This clonotype was detected only a few times. This chain connects TRBV4-1 to TRBJ2-3; the match to TRBD2 covers 7 bases. The CDR3 runs to 16 residues. Germline values: CDR1 MGHRA, CDR2 YSYEKL. The trim removed 0 bases at V and 4 bases at J, leaving 7 bases unmatched. The CDR3 nucleotides are TGCGCCAGCAGCCAAGATCTGGCGGGAGAGGCAGATACGCAGTATTTT. As protein: CASSQDLAGEADTQYF.

The table lists this clonotype with a few counts. This chain joins TRBV12-3 or TRBV12-4 and TRBJ2-1, with D possibly being TRBD1 (6 bases). The CDR3 length is 16 residues. Trimming cost V 2 bases and J 0 bases, with 11 bases left between them. The CDR3 loop reads CASSLTGLSSYNEQFF. The CDR3 region has the DNA TGTGCCAGCAGTTTAACAGGGCTGAGCTCCTACAATGAGCAGTTCTTC.

There are a few counts of this clonotype. This chain uses TRBV5-1 with TRBJ1-6, with 10 bases fitting TRBD1. The CDR3 covers 15 residues. Germline V lookup: CDR1 SGHRS, CDR2 YFSETQ. Trimming at V came to 4 bases and at J to 7 bases, leaving 5 bases not matched to a gene. DNA of the CDR3: TGCGCCAGCAGCGGGGGGACAGGGGCAAATTCACCCCTCCACTTT. This sequence encodes CASSGGTGANSPLHF.

The V call is TRBV6-1, the J call TRBJ1-2; D not certain. Germline CDR1 MNHNS, CDR2 SASEGT. V was trimmed by 10 bases and J by 0 bases, leaving 12 bases between them. This CDR3 spans 13 amino acids. CDR3 protein: CANYLGANYGYTF. DNA of the CDR3: TGTGCCAACTACCTGGGTGCTAACTATGGCTACACCTTC.

The chain employs TRBV3-1 and TRBJ2-3; 14 nucleotides line up with TRBD2. This CDR3 has 18 amino acids. Germline V gives CDR1 LGHDT, CDR2 YNNKEL (reference sequence). V shed 4 bases and J 2 bases; nucleotides not matched to a gene: 8. CDR3 nucleotides: TGTGCCAGCAGCCTCGGACTAGCGGGGGGCGAGATCACAGATACGCAGTATTTT. Translation gives CASSLGLAGGEITDTQYF.

This clonotype was seen only a few times. The rearrangement links TRBV7-6 to TRBJ2-5; 13 bases fit TRBD2. CDR3 length equals 16 residues. CDR1 and CDR2 (germline): SGHVS, FNYEAQ. V shed 4 bases, J shed 0 bases, and the junction held 2 bases outside the gene matches. The CDR3 nucleotides read TGTGCCAGCAGCTCCGGGACTAGCGGGGACCAAGAGACCCAGTACTTC. This codes for CASSSGTSGDQETQYF.

In its sample, this clonotype was seen many times. The chain has TRBV20-1 and TRBJ1-6; 8 nucleotides agree with TRBD1. Germline CDR1 and CDR2: DFQATT and SNEGSKA (reference sequence). The CDR3 runs 14 residues. The junction had 8 bases not matched to a gene; V was cut back by 4 bases and J by 9 bases. CDR3 amino acids: CSATKTGVTSPLHF. CDR3 coding DNA: TGCAGTGCTACTAAGACAGGGGTGACTTCACCCCTCCACTTT.